This TCR beta chain was observed in a study of glioma-infiltrating T cells after dendritic cell vaccination. This CDR3 comprises 13 residues. From germline, CDR1 is LGHNA and CDR2 YNFKEQ. J lost 7 bases, V lost 4 bases, and 7 bases had no gene match. Here immunoSEQ multiplex PCR was the method, and the copy in TCRdb shows in-frame clones only, minus some. Seen here are 80,000 to 100,000 clones, around three quarters observed once, and the top ten hold almost 6%. Patients had residual fresh-frozen tumor tissue and more than two years of survival data. This sequence was found in a human donor with glioblastoma. The V gene is TRBV4-2, the J gene TRBJ2-7, with 7 bases fitting TRBD2. The sample here was blood, taken before dendritic cell vaccination. This chain's CDR3 is CASSRSGTKEQYF. The CDR3 bases are TGTGCCAGCAGCCGAAGCGGGACGAAGGAGCAGTACTTC.